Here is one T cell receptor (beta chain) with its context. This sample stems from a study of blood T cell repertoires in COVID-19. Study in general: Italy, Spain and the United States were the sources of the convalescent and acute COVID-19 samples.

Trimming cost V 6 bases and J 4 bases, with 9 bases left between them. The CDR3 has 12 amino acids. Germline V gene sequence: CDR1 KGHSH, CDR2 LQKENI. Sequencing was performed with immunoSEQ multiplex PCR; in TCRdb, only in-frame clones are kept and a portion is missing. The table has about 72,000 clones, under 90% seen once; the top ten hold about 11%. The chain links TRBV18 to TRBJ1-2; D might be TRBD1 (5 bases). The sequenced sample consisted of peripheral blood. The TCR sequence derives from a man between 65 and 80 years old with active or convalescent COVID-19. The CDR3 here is CASSWGSYGYTF. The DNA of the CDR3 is TGTGCCAGCTCCTGGGGCAGCTATGGCTACACCTTC.